The 9 T cell receptor beta chains given below trace back to one sample, sequenced in a study of T cell repertoires in cytomegalovirus infection. TCRdb re-analysed the reads in MiXCR, keeping a single row per CDR3 protein. The table has a few hundred thousand distinct CDR3 sequences, about 42% seen once. These receptors lack a known antigen. This specimen consisted of cultured PBMCs, obtained from culture after CMV antigen stimulation. All receptors come from a human donor in good health (CMV status not recorded). Some clones in this sample may be carry-over from other donors' samples.

The chain recombines TRBV6-1 with TRBJ2-3; D is ambiguous. V lost 5 bases to trimming and J lost 1 base, with 10 bases between them. Germline CDR1 is MNHNS and CDR2 is SASEGT. The length of the CDR3 is 14 residues. The DNA of the CDR3 is TGTGCCAGCAGTTTAAATCCAGGCACAGATACGCAGTATTTT. It specifies CASSLNPGTDTQYF.

This chain uses TRBV5-4 with TRBJ2-7; 10 nucleotides match TRBD2. Trimming at V came to 4 bases and at J to 1 base, leaving 5 bases not matched to a gene. The CDR3 consists of 15 residues. Per the germline V gene, CDR1 is SGHNT and CDR2 is YYREEE (reference sequence). CDR3 nucleotide sequence: TGTGCCAGCAGCAAGGGACTAGCGCTGTCCTACGAGCAGTACTTC. Translation: CASSKGLALSYEQYF.

This chain links TRBV11-2 with TRBJ2-5; possibly TRBD1 for D (6 bases). Germline V gene lookup returns CDR1 SGHAT and CDR2 FQNNGV. Between the trimmed V and J ends, which lost 1 base and 2 bases, there was a span of 8 bases. The CDR3 has 14 amino acids. This CDR3 reads CASSLGTEQETQYF. The CDR3 bases are TGTGCCAGCAGCTTAGGGACAGAACAAGAGACCCAGTACTTC.

CDR3 nucleotides: TGTGCCAGTAGTATAGATACAACAGGGCGACGCACTGAAGCTTTCTTT. Protein: CASSIDTTGRRTEAFF. This chain joins TRBV19 and TRBJ1-1; tentative D call: TRBD1 (6 bases). V lost 0 bases and J lost 4, with 15 bases in between. Germline values: CDR1 LNHDA, CDR2 SQIVND (reference sequence). The CDR3 sequence is 16 residues long.

This rearrangement joins TRBV6-1 to TRBJ1-1, with unresolved D. This CDR3 is 13 amino acids long. The germline gives CDR1 MNHNS, CDR2 SASEGT. The V gene lost 4 bases and the J gene lost 4 bases, with 10 bases spanning the gap. This CDR3 reads CASSGPAGTEAFF. The CDR3 bases are TGTGCCAGCAGTGGTCCAGCGGGCACTGAAGCTTTCTTT.

V usage is TRBV6-2 or TRBV6-3 and J usage is TRBJ2-1; 13 bases map to TRBD2. Germline CDR1 reads MNHEY; CDR2 reads SVGEGT. CDR3 size: 15 residues. Losses at the gene ends were 8 bases for V and 13 bases for J; bases not matched to a gene: 14. CDR3 in amino acids: CASSRTSGSRRGQFF. CDR3 sequence (DNA): TGTGCCAGCTCTCGGACTAGCGGGAGTCGGCGGGGACAGTTCTTC.

This chain uses TRBV14 with TRBJ1-4; unclear D gene. This CDR3 region has 15 residues. Looked up from germline, CDR1 is SGHDN and CDR2 is FVKESK. V was cut by 4 bases and J by 2 bases, with 11 bases left in between. This CDR3 is CASSRRVATNEKLFF. The CDR3, as DNA: TGTGCCAGCAGCCGACGGGTTGCTACTAATGAAAAACTGTTTTTT.

The table lists this clonotype with many counts. The rearrangement joins TRBV19 to TRBJ1-2; D gene uncertain. The CDR3 consists of 12 residues. The germline CDR1 and CDR2 sequences are LNHDA and SQIVND (reference sequence). V was shortened by 7 bases and J by 8 bases, with 14 bases between the two germline ends. The CDR3 is CASTPTGMGYTF. Here the CDR3 DNA reads TGTGCCAGTACCCCGACGGGAATGGGCTACACCTTC.

This clonotype was counted a few times. V usage is TRBV19 and J usage is TRBJ1-2, with D maybe TRBD1 (5 bases). The CDR3 runs to 15 residues. V dropped 3 bases and J dropped 4 bases, with 15 bases sitting between them. Germline values: CDR1 LNHDA, CDR2 SQIVND (reference sequence). The CDR3 is CASSIGGQGAYGYTF. The CDR3 nucleotides are TGTGCCAGTAGTATCGGTGGGCAGGGCGCCTATGGCTACACCTTC. Together with reference TRBV19 and TRBJ1-2, the CDR3 gives the full variable domain: DGGITQSPKYLFRKEGQNVTLSCEQNLNHDAMYWYRQDPGQGLRLIYYSQIVNDFQKGDIAEGYSVSREKKESFPLTVTSAQKNPTAFYLCASSIGGQGAYGYTFGSGTRLTVV.